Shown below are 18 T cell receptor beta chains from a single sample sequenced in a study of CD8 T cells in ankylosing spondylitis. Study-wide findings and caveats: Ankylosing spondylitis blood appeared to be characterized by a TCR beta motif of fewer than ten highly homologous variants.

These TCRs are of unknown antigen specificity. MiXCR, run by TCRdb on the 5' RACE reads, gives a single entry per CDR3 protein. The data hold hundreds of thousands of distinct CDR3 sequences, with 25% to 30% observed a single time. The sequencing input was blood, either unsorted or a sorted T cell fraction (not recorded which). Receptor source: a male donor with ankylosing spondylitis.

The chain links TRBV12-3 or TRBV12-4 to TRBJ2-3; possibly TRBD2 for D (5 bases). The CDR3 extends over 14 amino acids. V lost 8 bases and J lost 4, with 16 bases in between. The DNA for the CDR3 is TGTGCCAGCTTGTTGGCGGACTCGCCAGATACGCAGTATTTT. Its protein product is CASLLADSPDTQYF.

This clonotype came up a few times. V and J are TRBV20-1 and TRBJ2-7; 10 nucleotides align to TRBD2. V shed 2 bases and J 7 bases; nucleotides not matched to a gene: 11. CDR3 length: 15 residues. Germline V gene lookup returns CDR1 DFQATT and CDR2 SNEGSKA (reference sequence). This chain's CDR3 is CSARPRVSGRLEQYF. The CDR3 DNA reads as TGCAGTGCTAGACCTCGGGTTAGCGGGAGGCTGGAGCAGTACTTC.

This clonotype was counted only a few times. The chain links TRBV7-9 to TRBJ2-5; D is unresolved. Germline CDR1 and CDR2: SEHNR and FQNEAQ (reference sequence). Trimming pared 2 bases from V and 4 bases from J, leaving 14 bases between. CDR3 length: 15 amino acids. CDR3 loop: CASSLNSDGGETQYF. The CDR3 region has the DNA TGTGCCAGCAGCTTAAACTCGGACGGTGGAGAGACCCAGTACTTC.

The chain's CDR3 is CASSLTTGTNEKLFF. Written as DNA, the CDR3 is TGTGCCAGCAGCTTGACTACAGGGACTAATGAAAAACTGTTTTTT. The chain carries TRBV7-2 and TRBJ1-4, with a possible D match to TRBD1 (6 bases). Germline assignment: CDR1 SGHTA and CDR2 FQGNSA. The CDR3 covers 15 residues. V was trimmed by 3 bases and J by 2 bases, leaving 10 bases between them.

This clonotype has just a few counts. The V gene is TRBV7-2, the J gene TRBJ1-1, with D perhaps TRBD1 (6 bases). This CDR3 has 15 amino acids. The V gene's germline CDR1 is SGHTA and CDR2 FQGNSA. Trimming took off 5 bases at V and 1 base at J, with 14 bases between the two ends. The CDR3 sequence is CASSPETGRNTEAFF. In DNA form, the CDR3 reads TGTGCCAGCAGCCCAGAGACAGGCAGGAACACTGAAGCTTTCTTT. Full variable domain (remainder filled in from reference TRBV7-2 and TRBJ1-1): GAGVSQSPSNKVTEKGKDVELRCDPISGHTALYWYRQSLGQGLEFLIYFQGNSAPDKSGLPSDRFSAERTGGSVSTLTIQRTQQEDSAVYLCASSPETGRNTEAFFGQGTRLTVV.

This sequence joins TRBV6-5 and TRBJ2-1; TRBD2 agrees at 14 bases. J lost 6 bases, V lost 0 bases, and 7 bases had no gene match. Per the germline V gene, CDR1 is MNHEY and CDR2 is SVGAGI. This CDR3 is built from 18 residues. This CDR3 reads CASSYSKGLAGGPNEQFF. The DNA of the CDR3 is TGTGCCAGCAGTTACTCGAAAGGACTAGCGGGAGGTCCCAATGAGCAGTTCTTC.

CDR3 bases: TGTGCCAGCAGTAATCGGACAGGGGCTCTCGTCTATGGCTACACCTTC. Translation: CASSNRTGALVYGYTF. The chain recombines TRBV12-3 or TRBV12-4 with TRBJ1-2, with TRBD1 identical over 9 bases. V shed 5 bases and J 4 bases; nucleotides not matched to a gene: 11. There are 16 residues in the CDR3.

The CDR3 sequence: CASRDREAGELFF. CDR3 nucleotides: TGTGCCAGCAGAGACAGGGAGGCCGGGGAGCTGTTTTTT. This rearrangement joins TRBV2 to TRBJ2-2; D may be TRBD1 (7 bases). CDR1 and CDR2 (germline): SNHLY, FYNNEI. Trimming removed 6 bases from V and 6 bases from J, with 11 bases in between. There are 13 residues in the CDR3.

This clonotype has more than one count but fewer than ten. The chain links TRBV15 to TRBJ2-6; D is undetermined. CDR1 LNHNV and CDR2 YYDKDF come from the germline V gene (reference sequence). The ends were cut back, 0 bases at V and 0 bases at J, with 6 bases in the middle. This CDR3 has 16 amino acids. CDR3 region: CATSREGVSGANVLTF. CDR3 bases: TGTGCCACCAGCAGAGAAGGTGTCTCTGGGGCCAACGTCCTGACTTTC.

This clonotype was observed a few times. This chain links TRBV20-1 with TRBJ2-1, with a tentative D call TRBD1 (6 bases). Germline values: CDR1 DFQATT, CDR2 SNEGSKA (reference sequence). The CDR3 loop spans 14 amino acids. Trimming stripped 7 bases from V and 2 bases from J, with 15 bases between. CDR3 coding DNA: TGCAGTGGAGGGGGTAGCGCAACCTACAATGAGCAGTTCTTC. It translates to CSGGGSATYNEQFF.

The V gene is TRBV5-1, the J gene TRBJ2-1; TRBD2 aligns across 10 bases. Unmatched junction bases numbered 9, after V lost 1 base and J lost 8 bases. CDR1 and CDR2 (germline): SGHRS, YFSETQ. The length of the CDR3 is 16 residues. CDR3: CASSLRTSGSYDEQFF. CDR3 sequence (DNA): TGCGCCAGCAGCTTGAGGACTAGCGGATCCTATGATGAGCAGTTCTTC.

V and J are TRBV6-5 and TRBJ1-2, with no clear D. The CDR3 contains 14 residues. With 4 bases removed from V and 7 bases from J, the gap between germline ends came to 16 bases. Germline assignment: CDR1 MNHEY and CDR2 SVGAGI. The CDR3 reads CASSFSGWESGYTF. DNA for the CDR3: TGTGCCAGCAGTTTTTCCGGTTGGGAGTCTGGCTACACCTTC.

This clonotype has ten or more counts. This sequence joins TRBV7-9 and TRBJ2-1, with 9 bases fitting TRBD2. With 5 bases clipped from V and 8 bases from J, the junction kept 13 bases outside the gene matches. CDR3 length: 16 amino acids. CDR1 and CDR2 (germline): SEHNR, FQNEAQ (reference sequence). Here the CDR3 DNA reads TGTGCCAGCAGCCCACGTGGGGCTAGCGGGATCGATGAGCAGTTCTTC. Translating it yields CASSPRGASGIDEQFF.

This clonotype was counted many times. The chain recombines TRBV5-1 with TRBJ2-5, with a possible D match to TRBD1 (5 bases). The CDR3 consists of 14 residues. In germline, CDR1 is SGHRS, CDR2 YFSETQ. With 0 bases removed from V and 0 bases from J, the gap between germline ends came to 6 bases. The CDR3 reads CASSLGQNQETQYF. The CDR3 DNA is TGCGCCAGCAGCTTGGGACAGAACCAAGAGACCCAGTACTTC.

CDR3 in DNA: TGTGCCAGCAGCCCTGACCCGCTAAACTACGAGCAGTACTTC. It specifies CASSPDPLNYEQYF. The J gene is TRBJ2-7, the V gene TRBV11-2, with D unclear. The CDR3 consists of 14 residues. Germline values: CDR1 SGHAT, CDR2 FQNNGV. The V gene lost 5 bases and the J gene lost 3 bases, with 14 bases spanning the gap. The complete variable domain, with remaining parts taken from reference TRBV11-2 and TRBJ2-7, reads EAGVAQSPRYKIIEKRQSVAFWCNPISGHATLYWYQQILGQGPKLLIQFQNNGVVDDSQLPKDRFSAERLKGVDSTLKIQPAKLEDSAVYLCASSPDPLNYEQYFGPGTRLTVT.

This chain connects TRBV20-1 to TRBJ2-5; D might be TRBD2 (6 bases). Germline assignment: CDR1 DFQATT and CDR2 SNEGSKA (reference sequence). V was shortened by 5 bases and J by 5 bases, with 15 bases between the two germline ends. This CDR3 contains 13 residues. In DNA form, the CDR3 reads TGCAGTGCTGAAGGGGTTGGGGGGGAGACCCAGTACTTC. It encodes CSAEGVGGETQYF.

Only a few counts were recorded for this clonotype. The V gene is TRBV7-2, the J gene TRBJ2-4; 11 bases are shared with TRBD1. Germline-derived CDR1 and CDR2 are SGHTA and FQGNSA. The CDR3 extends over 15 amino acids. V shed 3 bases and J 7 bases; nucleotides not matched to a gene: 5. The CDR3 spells CASSLDRGLMNIQYF. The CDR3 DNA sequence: TGTGCCAGCAGCTTGGACAGGGGGCTAATGAACATTCAGTACTTC.

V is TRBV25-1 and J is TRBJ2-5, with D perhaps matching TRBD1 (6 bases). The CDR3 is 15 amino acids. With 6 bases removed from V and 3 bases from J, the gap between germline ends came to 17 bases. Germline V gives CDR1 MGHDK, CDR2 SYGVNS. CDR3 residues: CASSAIPDSEETQYF. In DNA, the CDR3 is TGTGCCAGCAGCGCCATCCCGGACAGTGAAGAGACCCAGTACTTC.